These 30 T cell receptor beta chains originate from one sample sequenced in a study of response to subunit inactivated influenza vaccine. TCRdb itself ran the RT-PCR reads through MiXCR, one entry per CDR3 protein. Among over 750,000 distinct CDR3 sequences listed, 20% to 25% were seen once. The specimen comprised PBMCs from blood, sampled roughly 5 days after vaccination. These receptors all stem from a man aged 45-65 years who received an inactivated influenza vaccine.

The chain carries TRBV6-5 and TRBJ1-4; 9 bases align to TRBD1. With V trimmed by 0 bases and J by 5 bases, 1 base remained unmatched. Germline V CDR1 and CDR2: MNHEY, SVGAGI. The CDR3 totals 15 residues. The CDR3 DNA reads TGTGCCAGCAGTTACTCGACAGGGGGAAATGAAAAACTGTTTTTT. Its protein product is CASSYSTGGNEKLFF.

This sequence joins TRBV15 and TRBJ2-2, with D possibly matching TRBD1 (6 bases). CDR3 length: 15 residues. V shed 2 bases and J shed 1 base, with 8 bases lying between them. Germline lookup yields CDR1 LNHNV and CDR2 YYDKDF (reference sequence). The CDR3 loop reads CATSRLQGNTGELFF. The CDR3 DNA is TGTGCCACCAGCAGACTACAGGGGAACACCGGGGAGCTGTTTTTT.

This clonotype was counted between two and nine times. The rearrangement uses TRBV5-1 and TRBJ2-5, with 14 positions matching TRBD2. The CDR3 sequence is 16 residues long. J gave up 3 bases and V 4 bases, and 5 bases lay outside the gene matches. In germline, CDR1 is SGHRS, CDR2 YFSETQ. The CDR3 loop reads CASSGTSGGPEETQYF. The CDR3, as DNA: TGCGCCAGCAGCGGGACTAGCGGGGGACCCGAAGAGACCCAGTACTTC.

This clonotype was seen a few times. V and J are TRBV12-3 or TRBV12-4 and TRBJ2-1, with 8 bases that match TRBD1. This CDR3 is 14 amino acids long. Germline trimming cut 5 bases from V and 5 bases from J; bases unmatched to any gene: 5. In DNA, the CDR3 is TGTGCCAGCAGTACACGGACAGGGAACAATGAGCAGTTCTTC. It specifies CASSTRTGNNEQFF.

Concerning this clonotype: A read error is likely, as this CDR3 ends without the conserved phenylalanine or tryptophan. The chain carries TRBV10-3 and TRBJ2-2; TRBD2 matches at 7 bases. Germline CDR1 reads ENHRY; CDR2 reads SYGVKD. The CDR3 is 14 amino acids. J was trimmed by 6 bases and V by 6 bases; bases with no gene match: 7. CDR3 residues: CAISPGDYSGELFC. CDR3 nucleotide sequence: TGTGCCATCAGCCCTGGGGACTACTCCGGGGAGCTGTTTTGT.

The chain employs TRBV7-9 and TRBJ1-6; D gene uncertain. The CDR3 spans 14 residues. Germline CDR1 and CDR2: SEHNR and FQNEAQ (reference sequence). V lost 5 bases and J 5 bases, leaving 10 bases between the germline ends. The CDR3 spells CASSPSGNNSPLHF. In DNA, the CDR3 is TGTGCCAGCAGCCCAAGCGGGAATAATTCACCCCTCCACTTT.

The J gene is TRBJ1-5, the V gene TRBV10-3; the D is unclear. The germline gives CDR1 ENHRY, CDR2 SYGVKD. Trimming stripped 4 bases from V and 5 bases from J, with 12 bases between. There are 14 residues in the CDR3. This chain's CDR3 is CAISGVGIDQPQHF. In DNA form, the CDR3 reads TGTGCCATCAGTGGAGTGGGGATTGATCAGCCCCAGCATTTT.

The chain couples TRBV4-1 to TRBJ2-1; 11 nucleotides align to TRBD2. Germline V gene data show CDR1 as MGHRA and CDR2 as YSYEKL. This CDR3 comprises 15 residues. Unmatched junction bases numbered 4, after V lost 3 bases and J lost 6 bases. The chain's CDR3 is CASSHLAGGGNEQFF. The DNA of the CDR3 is TGCGCCAGCAGCCATCTAGCGGGGGGCGGCAATGAGCAGTTCTTC.

The CDR3 reads CATPGDTNTGELFF. In DNA form, the CDR3 reads TGTGCCACCCCAGGGGACACAAACACCGGGGAGCTGTTTTTT. V is TRBV15 and J is TRBJ2-2; D possibly corresponds to TRBD1 (6 bases). CDR1 and CDR2 (germline): LNHNV, YYDKDF (reference sequence). V was cut by 8 bases and J by 2 bases, with 12 bases left in between. The CDR3 covers 14 residues.

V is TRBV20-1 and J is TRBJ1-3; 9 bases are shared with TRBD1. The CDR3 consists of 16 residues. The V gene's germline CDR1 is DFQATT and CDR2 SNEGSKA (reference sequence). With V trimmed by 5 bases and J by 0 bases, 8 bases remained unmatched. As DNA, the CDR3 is TGCAGTGCTCGCCAGGGACAGGGACTCTCTGGAAACACCATATATTTT. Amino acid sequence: CSARQGQGLSGNTIYF.

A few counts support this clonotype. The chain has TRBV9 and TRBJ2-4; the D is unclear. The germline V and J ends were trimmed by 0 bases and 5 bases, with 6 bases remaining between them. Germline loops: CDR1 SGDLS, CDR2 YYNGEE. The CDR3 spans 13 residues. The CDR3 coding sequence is TGTGCCAGCAGCGTAGGAACAGAAAACATTCAGTACTTC. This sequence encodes CASSVGTENIQYF.

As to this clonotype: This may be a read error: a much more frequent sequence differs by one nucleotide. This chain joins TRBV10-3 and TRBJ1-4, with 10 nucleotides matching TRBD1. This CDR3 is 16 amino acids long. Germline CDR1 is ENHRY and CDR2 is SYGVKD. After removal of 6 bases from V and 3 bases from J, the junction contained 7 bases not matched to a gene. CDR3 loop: CAISPGQGTANEKLFF. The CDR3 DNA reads TGTGCCATCAGCCCGGGACAGGGGACAGCTAATGAAAAACTGTTTTTT.

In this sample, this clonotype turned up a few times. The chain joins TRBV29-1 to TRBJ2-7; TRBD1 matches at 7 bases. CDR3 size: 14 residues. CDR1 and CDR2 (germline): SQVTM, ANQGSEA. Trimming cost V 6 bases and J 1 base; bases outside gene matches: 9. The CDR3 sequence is CSVGLGTASYEQYF. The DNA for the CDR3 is TGCAGCGTCGGACTCGGGACAGCATCCTACGAGCAGTACTTC.

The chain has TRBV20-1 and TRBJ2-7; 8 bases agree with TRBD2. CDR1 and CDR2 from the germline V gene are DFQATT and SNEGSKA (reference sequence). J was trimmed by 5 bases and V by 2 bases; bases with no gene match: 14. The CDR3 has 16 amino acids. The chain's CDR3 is CSARTGRALVGDEQYF. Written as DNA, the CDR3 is TGCAGTGCTAGAACCGGGAGGGCCCTAGTCGGCGACGAGCAGTACTTC.

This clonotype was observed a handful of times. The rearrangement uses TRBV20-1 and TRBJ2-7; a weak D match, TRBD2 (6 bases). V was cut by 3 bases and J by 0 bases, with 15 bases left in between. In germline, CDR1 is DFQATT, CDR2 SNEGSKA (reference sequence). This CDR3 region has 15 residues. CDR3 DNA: TGCAGTGCTAGGCGGGATCCCTCGAGCTCCTACGAGCAGTACTTC. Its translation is CSARRDPSSSYEQYF.

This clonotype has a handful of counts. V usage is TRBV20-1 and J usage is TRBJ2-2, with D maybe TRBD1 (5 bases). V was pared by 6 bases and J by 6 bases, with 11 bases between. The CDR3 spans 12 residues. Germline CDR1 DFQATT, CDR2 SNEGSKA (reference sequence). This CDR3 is CSAVGVAGELFF. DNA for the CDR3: TGCAGTGCCGTAGGGGTGGCCGGGGAGCTGTTTTTT.

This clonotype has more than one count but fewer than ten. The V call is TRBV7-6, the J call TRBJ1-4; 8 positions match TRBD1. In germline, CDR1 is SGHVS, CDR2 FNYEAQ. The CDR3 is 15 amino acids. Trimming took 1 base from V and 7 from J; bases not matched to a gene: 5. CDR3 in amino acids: CASSLGTGIGEKLFF. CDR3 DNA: TGTGCCAGCAGCTTAGGGACAGGGATCGGTGAAAAACTGTTTTTT.

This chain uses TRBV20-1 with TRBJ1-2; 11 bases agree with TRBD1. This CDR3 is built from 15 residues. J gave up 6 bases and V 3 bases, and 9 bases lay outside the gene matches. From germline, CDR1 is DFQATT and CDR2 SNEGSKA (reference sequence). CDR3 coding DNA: TGCAGTGCTAGTTCCGGGACAGGGGGTATCCATGGCTACACCTTC. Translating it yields CSASSGTGGIHGYTF.

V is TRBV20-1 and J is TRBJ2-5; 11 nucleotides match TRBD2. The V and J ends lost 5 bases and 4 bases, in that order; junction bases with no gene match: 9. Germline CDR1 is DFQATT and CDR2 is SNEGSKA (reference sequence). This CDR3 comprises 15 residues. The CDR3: CSASIAGGPGETQYF. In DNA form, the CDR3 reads TGCAGTGCTTCTATAGCGGGGGGGCCAGGAGAGACCCAGTACTTC.

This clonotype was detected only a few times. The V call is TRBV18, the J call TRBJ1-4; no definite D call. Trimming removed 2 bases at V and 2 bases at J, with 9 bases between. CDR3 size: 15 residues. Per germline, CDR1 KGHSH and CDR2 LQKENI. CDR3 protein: CASSPSGYTNEKLFF. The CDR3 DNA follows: TGTGCCAGCTCACCATCGGGGTATACTAATGAAAAACTGTTTTTT. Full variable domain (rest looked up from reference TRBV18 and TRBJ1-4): NAGVMQNPRHLVRRRGQEARLRCSPMKGHSHVYWYRQLPEEGLKFMVYLQKENIIDESGMPKERFSAEFPKEGPSILRIQQVVRGDSAAYFCASSPSGYTNEKLFFGSGTQLSVL.

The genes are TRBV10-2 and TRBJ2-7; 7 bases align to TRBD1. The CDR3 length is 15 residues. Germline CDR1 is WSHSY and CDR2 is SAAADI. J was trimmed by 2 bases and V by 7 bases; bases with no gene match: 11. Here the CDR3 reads CASTPRQGTTYEQYF. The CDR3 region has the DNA TGCGCCAGCACTCCAAGACAGGGAACAACCTACGAGCAGTACTTC.

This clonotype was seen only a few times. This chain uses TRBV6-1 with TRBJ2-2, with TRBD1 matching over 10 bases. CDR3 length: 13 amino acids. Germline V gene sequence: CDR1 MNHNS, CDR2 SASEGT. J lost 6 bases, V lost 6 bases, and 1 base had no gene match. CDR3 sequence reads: CASRGQGPGELFF. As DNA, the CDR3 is TGTGCCAGCAGGGGACAGGGGCCCGGGGAGCTGTTTTTT.

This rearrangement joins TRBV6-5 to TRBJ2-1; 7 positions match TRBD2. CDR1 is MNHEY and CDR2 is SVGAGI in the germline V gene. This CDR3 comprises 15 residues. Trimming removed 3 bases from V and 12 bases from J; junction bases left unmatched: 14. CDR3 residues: CASSYQAGPRSGQFF. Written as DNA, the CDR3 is TGTGCCAGCAGTTATCAAGCGGGACCCCGCAGTGGGCAGTTCTTC.

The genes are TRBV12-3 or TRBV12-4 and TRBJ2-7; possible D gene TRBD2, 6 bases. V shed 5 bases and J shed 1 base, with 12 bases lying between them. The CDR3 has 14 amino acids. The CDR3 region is CASSPRLVSYEQYF. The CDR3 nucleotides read TGTGCCAGCAGTCCACGACTAGTTTCCTACGAGCAGTACTTC.

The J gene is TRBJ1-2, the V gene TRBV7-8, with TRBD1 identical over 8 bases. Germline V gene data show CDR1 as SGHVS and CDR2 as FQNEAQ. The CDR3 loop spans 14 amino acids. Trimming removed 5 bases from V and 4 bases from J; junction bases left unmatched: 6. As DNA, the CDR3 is TGTGCCAGCAGCCGGACAGGGAGTAGCTATGGCTACACCTTC. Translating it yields CASSRTGSSYGYTF.

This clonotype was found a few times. The CDR3 region is CSARDLREAFF. Here the CDR3 DNA reads TGCAGTGCTAGAGATTTGAGGGAAGCTTTCTTT. The chain links TRBV20-1 to TRBJ1-1; D gene unclear. Trimming stripped 0 bases from V and 8 bases from J, with 7 bases between. From germline, CDR1 is DFQATT and CDR2 SNEGSKA (reference sequence). This CDR3 spans 11 amino acids.

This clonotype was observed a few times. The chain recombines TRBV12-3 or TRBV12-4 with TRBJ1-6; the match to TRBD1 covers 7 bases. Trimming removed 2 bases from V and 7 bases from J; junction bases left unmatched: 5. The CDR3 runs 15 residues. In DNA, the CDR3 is TGTGCCAGCAGTTTATCGACAGGGTTCAATTCACCCCTCCACTTT. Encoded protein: CASSLSTGFNSPLHF.

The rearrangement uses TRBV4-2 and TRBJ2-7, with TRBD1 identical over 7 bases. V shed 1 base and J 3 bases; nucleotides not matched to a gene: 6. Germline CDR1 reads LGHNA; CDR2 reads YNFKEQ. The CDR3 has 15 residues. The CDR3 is CASSQGQGVYYEQYF. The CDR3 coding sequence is TGTGCCAGCAGCCAAGGGCAGGGGGTATACTACGAGCAGTACTTC.

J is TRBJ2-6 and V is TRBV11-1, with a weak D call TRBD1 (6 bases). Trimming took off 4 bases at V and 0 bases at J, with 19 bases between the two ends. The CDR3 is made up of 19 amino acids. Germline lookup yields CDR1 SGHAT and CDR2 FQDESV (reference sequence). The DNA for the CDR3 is TGTGCCAGCAGCTCCTTCCCGGACAGCGCAGGCTCTGGGGCCAACGTCCTGACTTTC. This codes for CASSSFPDSAGSGANVLTF. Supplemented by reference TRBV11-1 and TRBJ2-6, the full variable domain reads EAEVAQSPRYKITEKSQAVAFWCDPISGHATLYWYRQILGQGPELLVQFQDESVVDDSQLPKDRFSAERLKGVDSTLKIQPAELGDSAMYLCASSSFPDSAGSGANVLTFGAGSRLTVL.

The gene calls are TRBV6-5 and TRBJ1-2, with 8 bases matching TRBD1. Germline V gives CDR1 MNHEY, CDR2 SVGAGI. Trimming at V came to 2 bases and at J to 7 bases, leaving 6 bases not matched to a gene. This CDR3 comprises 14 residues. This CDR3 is CASSYGQGAAGYTF. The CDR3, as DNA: TGTGCCAGCAGTTACGGGCAGGGGGCGGCTGGCTACACCTTC.